This TCR beta chain was obtained from a study of cytomegalovirus exposure and HLA in healthy donors. Of note for this clone: Its ends do not fully match the called genes, so a read error is possible.

The CDR3 is 12 amino acids. Looked up from germline, CDR1 is SEHNR and CDR2 is FQNEAQ (reference sequence). With 60 Vbeta and 13 Jbeta primers, the PCR was carried out. Generated by immunoSEQ multiplex PCR, the TCRdb table keeps only in-frame clones and is missing some. The sample yields 140,000 to 150,000 clones, nearly 80% seen once. Sequencing input: PBMCs. This sequence originates from a man aged 40-49 years in good health and CMV-seropositive. This chain links TRBV7-9 with TRBJ1-1; D gene unclear. Written as DNA, the CDR3 is TGTTCCAGCACCCTAAACCTCATGGAAGCTTTCTTT. Its protein is CSSTLNLMEAFF.